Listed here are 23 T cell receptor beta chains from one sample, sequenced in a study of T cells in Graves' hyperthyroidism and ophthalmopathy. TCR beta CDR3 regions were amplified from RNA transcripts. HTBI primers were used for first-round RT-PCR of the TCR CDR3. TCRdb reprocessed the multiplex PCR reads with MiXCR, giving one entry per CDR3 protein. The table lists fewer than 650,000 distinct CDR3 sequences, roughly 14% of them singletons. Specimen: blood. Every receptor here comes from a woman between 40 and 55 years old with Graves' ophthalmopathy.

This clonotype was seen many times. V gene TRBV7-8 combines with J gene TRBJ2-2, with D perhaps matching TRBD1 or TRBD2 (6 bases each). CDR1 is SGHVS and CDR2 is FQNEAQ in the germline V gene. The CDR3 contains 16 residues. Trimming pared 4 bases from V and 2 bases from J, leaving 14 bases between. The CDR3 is CASSSPGAFNTGELFF. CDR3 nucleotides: TGTGCCAGCAGCTCCCCGGGGGCGTTCAACACCGGGGAGCTGTTTTTT. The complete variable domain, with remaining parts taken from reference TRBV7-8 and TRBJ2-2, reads GAGVSQSPRYKVAKRGQDVALRCDPISGHVSLFWYQQALGQGPEFLTYFQNEAQLDKSGLPSDRFFAERPEGSVSTLKIQRTQQEDSAVYLCASSSPGAFNTGELFFGEGSRLTVL.

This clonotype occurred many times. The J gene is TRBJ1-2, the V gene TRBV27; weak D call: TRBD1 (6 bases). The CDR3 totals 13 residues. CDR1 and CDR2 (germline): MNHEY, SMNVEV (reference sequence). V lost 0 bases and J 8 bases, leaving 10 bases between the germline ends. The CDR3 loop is CASSLSGGLGYTF. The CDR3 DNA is TGTGCCAGCAGTTTATCAGGGGGTTTAGGCTACACCTTC.

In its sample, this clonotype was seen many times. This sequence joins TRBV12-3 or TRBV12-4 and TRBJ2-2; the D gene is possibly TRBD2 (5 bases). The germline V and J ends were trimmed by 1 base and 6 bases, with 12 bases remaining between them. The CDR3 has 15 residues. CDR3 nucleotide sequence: TGTGCCAGCAGTTTAGGAGGGAGTGTACCCGGGGAGCTGTTTTTT. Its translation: CASSLGGSVPGELFF.

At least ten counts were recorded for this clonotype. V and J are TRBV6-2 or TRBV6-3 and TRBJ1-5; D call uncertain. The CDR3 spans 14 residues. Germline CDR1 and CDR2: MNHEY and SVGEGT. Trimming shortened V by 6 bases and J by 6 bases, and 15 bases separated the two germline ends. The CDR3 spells CASRDPRGFQPQHF. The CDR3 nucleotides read TGTGCCAGCAGAGACCCCCGGGGATTTCAGCCCCAGCATTTT.

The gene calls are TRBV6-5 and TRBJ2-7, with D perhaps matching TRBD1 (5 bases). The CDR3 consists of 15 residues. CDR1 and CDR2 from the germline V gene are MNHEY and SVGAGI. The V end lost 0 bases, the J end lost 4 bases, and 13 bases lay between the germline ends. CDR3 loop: CASSYSRTPEYEQYF. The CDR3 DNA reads TGTGCCAGCAGTTACTCCCGGACACCTGAATACGAGCAGTACTTC.

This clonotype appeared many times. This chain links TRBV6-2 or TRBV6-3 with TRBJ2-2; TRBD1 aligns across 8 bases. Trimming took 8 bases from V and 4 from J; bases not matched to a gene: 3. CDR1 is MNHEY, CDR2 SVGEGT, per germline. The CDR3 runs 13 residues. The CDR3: CASGTGLTGELFF. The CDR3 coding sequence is TGTGCCAGCGGGACAGGTCTCACCGGGGAGCTGTTTTTT.

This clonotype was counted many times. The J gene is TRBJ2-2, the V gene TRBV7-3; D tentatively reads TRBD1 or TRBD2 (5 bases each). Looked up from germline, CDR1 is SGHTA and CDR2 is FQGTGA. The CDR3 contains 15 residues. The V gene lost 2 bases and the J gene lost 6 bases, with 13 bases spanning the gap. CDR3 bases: TGTGCCAGCAGCTTAGAGGGGCCATCCTCCGGGGAGCTGTTTTTT. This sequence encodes CASSLEGPSSGELFF.

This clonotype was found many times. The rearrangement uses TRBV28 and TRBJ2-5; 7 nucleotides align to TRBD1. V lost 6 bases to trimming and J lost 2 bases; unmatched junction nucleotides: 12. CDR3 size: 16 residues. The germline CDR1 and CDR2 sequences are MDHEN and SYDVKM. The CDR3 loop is CASRPYPGTAQETQYF. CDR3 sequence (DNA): TGTGCCAGCAGACCCTACCCCGGGACAGCACAAGAGACCCAGTACTTC.

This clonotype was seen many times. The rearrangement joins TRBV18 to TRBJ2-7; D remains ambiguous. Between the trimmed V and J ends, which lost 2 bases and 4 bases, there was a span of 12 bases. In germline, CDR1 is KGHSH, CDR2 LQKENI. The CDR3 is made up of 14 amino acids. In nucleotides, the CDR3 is TGTGCCAGCTCACCAGGGCAAACGATATACGAGCAGTACTTC. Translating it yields CASSPGQTIYEQYF.

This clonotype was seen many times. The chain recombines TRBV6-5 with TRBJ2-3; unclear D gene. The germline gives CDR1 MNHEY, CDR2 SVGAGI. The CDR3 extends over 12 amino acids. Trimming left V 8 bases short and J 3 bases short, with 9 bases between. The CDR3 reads CASRPETDTQYF. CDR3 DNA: TGTGCCAGCCGTCCTGAGACAGATACGCAGTATTTT.

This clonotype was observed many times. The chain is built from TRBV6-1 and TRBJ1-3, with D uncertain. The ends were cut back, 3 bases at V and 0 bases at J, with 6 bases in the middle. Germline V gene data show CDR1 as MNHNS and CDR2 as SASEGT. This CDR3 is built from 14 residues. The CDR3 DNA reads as TGTGCCAGCAGTGAGGGAGGCTCTGGAAACACCATATATTTT. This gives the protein CASSEGGSGNTIYF.

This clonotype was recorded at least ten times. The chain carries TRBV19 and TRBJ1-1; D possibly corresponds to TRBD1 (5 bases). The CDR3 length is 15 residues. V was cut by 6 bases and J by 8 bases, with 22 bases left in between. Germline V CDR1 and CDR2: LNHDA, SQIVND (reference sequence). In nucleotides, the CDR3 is TGTGCCAGTAGAGTGCAGGGCGAGTTGGGTGGGGAAGCTTTCTTT. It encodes CASRVQGELGGEAFF.

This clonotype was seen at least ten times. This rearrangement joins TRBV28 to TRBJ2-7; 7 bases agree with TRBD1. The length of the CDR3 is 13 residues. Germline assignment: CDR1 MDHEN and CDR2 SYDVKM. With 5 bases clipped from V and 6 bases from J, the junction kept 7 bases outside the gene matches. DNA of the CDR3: TGTGCCAGCAGTCCGACAGGGTCTGGCGAGCAGTACTTC. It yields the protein CASSPTGSGEQYF.

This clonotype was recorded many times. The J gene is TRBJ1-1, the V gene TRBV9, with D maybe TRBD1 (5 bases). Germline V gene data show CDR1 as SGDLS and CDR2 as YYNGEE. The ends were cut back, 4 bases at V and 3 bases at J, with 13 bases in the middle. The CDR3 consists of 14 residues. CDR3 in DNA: TGTGCCAGCAGCCCCTCGGGGGAGGACACTGAAGCTTTCTTT. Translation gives CASSPSGEDTEAFF.

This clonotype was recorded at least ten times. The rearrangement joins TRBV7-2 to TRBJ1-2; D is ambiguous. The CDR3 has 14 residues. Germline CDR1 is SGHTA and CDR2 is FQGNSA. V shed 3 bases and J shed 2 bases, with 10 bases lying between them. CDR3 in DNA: TGTGCCAGCAGCTTGTCCAGGCTCAACTATGGCTACACCTTC. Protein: CASSLSRLNYGYTF.

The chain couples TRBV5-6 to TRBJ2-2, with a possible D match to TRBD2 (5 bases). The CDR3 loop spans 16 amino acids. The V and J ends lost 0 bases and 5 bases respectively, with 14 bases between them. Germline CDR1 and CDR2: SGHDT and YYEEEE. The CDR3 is CASSLAGSEKTGELFF. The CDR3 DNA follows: TGTGCCAGCAGCTTGGCGGGGTCGGAAAAGACCGGGGAGCTGTTTTTT. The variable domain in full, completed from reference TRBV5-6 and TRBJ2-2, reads DAGVTQSPTHLIKTRGQQVTLRCSPKSGHDTVSWYQQALGQGPQFIFQYYEEEERQRGNFPDRFSGHQFPNYSSELNVNALLLGDSALYLCASSLAGSEKTGELFFGEGSRLTVL.

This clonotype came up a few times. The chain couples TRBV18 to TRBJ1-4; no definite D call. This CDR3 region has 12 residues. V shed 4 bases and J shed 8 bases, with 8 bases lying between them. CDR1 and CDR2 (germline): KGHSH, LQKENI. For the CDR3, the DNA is TGTGCCAGCTCACTAACGGGGGAAAAACTGTTTTTT. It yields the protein CASSLTGEKLFF.

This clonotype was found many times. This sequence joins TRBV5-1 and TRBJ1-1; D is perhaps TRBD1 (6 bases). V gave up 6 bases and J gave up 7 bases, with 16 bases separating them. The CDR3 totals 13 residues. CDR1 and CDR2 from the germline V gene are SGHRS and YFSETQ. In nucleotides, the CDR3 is TGCGCCAGCAAGGGACATGTTGGTGATGAAGCTTTCTTT. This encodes CASKGHVGDEAFF.

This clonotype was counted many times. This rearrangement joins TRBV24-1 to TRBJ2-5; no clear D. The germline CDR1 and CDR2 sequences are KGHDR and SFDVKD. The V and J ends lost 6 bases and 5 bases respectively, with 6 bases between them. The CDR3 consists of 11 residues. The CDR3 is CATSQSETQYF. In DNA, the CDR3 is TGTGCCACCAGTCAATCGGAGACCCAGTACTTC.

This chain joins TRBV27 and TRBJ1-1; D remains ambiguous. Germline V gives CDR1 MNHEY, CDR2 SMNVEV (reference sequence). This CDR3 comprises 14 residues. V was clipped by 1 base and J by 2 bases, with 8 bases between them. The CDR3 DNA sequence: TGTGCCAGCAGTTTATTCAGGCCTAACACTGAAGCTTTCTTT. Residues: CASSLFRPNTEAFF.

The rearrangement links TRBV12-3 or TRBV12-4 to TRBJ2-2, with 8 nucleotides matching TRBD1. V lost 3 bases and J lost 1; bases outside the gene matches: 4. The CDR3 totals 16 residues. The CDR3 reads CASSFSGTGNTGELFF. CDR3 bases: TGTGCCAGCAGTTTCTCCGGGACAGGGAACACCGGGGAGCTGTTTTTT.

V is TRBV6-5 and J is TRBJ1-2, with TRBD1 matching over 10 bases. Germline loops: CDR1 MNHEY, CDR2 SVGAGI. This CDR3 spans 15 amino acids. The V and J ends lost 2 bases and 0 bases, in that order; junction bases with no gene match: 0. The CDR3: CASSYGTGANYGYTF. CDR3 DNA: TGTGCCAGCAGTTACGGGACAGGGGCTAACTATGGCTACACCTTC.

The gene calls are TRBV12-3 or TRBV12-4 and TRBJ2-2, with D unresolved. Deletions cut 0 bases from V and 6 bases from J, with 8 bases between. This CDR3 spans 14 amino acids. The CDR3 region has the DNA TGTGCCAGCAGTTTAGCTCCAAAGGCCGGGGAGCTGTTTTTT. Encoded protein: CASSLAPKAGELFF.